This TCR beta chain was sequenced in a study of sequential checkpoint blockade in melanoma. As for the study in general: Arm A got nivolumab then ipilimumab; arm B the reverse, 1:1. Each arm's sequence ended with maintenance nivolumab.

This sample's treatment: randomized to nivolumab then ipilimumab (arm A) or the reverse (arm B). Patients had received no earlier DNA-damaging chemotherapy. Live CD3+CD8+ CD19− CD56− cells were sorted from PBMCs. Trimming removed 0 bases at V and 8 bases at J, with 11 bases between. Looked up from germline, CDR1 is SGHAT and CDR2 is FQNNGV. The CDR3 is made up of 14 amino acids. The table came from immunoSEQ multiplex PCR; TCRdb's copy has only in-frame clones and leaves some out. This sample has 13,000 to 15,000 clones, with around half found just once. The clonotype comes from a human donor with melanoma. The chain couples TRBV11-2 to TRBJ2-1; possible D gene TRBD1, 5 bases. The sample here was CD8+ T cells sorted from blood (inferred from file names), taken from a patient given nivolumab and ipilimumab in sequence. CDR3 nucleotides: TGTGCCAGCAGCTTAGAGGCAGGGTTCGATGAGCAGTTCTTC. It is translated as CASSLEAGFDEQFF.